This is a list of T cell receptor beta chains from one sample in a study of CD8 T cells in Susac syndrome. Using its own MiXCR run on the immunoSEQ multiplex PCR reads, TCRdb lists one record per CDR3 protein. The table lists 160,000 or so distinct CDR3 sequences, just under 97% of them singletons. The sample consisted of CD8+ T cells from PBMCs. The origin of the receptors is a human donor with multiple sclerosis. Each CDR3 is given with its conserved first and last residue. The D gene is left open where the match is weak. Not every row has a clone size; where given, it reads once, few, many or a size class.

j_gene,abundance,v_gene,d_gene,CDR3aa,CDR3nt
TRBJ2-2,NA,TRBV4-1,TRBD2,CASSRPSGGPFAGELFF,TGCGCCAGCAGCCGCCCTAGCGGGGGGCCGTTCGCCGGGGAGCTGTTTTTT
TRBJ2-7,NA,TRBV7-8,TRBD1,CASSPDRAPYEQYF,TGTGCCAGCAGCCCCGACAGGGCCCCCTACGAGCAGTACTTC
TRBJ2-7,NA,TRBV12-3/TRBV12-4,TRBD2,CASSLAGRTYEQYF,TGTGCCAGCAGTCTAGCGGGGAGAACCTACGAGCAGTACTTC
TRBJ2-7,NA,TRBV30,NA,CAWSTVFYEQYF,TGTGCCTGGAGCACAGTTTTCTACGAGCAGTACTTC
TRBJ2-1,NA,TRBV27,TRBD1,CASSATGANEQFF,TGTGCCAGCAGTGCAACAGGGGCTAATGAGCAGTTCTTC
TRBJ1-2,NA,TRBV4-1,NA,CASRVGYGYTF,TGCGCCAGCAGAGTCGGGTATGGCTACACCTTC
TRBJ2-1,once,TRBV13,TRBD1,CASSLRQGIYNEQFF,TGTGCCAGCAGCTTACGACAGGGGATTTACAATGAGCAGTTCTTC
TRBJ2-4,NA,TRBV20-1,NA,CSAKGQMPLAKNIQYF,TGCAGTGCTAAGGGCCAGATGCCGCTAGCCAAAAACATTCAGTACTTC
TRBJ2-7,NA,TRBV12-3/TRBV12-4,TRBD2,CASSPSGGFYEQYF,TGTGCCAGCAGTCCTAGCGGGGGGTTCTACGAGCAGTACTTC
TRBJ2-1,NA,TRBV5-1,NA,CASSLRQDGVYNEQFF,TGCGCCAGCAGCTTGCGCCAGGATGGCGTCTACAATGAGCAGTTCTTC
TRBJ2-6,NA,TRBV12-3/TRBV12-4,NA,CASSRGLSGANVLTF,TGTGCCAGCAGTCGGGGCCTCTCTGGGGCCAACGTCCTGACTTTC
TRBJ1-5,NA,TRBV27,NA,CASSFRASNQPQHF,TGTGCCAGCAGCTTCAGAGCTAGCAATCAGCCCCAGCATTTT
TRBJ2-2,NA,TRBV9,TRBD1,CASSDSGQGYTGELFF,TGTGCCAGCAGTGACTCGGGACAGGGCTACACCGGGGAGCTGTTTTTT
TRBJ2-3,NA,TRBV29-1,TRBD2,CSVDHSGRTDTQYF,TGCAGCGTTGACCACAGCGGGAGGACAGATACGCAGTATTTT
TRBJ2-5,NA,TRBV15,NA,CATSRAVETQYF,TGTGCCACCAGCAGGGCTGTGGAGACCCAGTACTTC
TRBJ1-1,NA,TRBV29-1,NA,CSVEGLGADSYLEAFF,TGCAGCGTTGAAGGGCTTGGGGCGGACAGTTACCTGGAAGCTTTCTTT
TRBJ1-5,NA,TRBV9,NA,CASSVAPFQPQHF,TGTGCCAGCAGCGTAGCGCCCTTCCAGCCCCAGCATTTT
TRBJ1-5,NA,TRBV29-1,NA,CSVAPGYEQPQHF,TGCAGCGTTGCCCCAGGTTACGAACAGCCCCAGCATTTT
TRBJ1-2,NA,TRBV20-1,TRBD1,CSASGVTGDGYTF,TGCAGTGCTAGTGGGGTGACAGGGGACGGCTACACCTTC
TRBJ2-1,once,TRBV7-9,NA,CASSLGAYEQFF,TGTGCCAGCAGCCTAGGGGCCTATGAGCAGTTCTTC
TRBJ1-1,once,TRBV15,NA,CATSRSGNTEAFF,TGTGCCACCAGCAGATCGGGGAACACTGAAGCTTTCTTT
TRBJ2-1,once,TRBV6-2/TRBV6-3,NA,CASRHGTYPYNEQFF,TGTGCCAGCAGGCACGGGACATACCCCTACAATGAGCAGTTCTTC
TRBJ2-7,NA,TRBV29-1,TRBD1,CSVEAVTGATYEQYF,TGCAGCGTTGAAGCTGTGACAGGGGCTACCTACGAGCAGTACTTC
TRBJ1-1,once,TRBV20-1,NA,CSARGSWEVNTEAFF,TGCAGTGCTAGGGGTTCGTGGGAGGTGAACACTGAAGCTTTCTTT
TRBJ2-3,NA,TRBV30,TRBD1,CAWDREGFADTQYF,TGTGCCTGGGACAGGGAAGGTTTCGCAGATACGCAGTATTTT
TRBJ1-5,NA,TRBV6-5,NA,CASSFRGGGNQPQHF,TGTGCCAGCAGTTTTCGGGGGGGAGGCAATCAGCCCCAGCATTTT
TRBJ2-5,NA,TRBV19,NA,CASSSPREGIKETQYF,TGTGCCAGTAGTAGTCCAAGAGAAGGGATTAAAGAGACCCAGTACTTC
TRBJ1-1,NA,TRBV29-1,TRBD1,CSGLRGGTEAFF,TGCAGCGGCCTCAGGGGGGGGACTGAAGCTTTCTTT
TRBJ2-1,NA,TRBV29-1,NA,CSADIYNEQFF,TGCAGCGCCGACATCTACAATGAGCAGTTCTTC
TRBJ2-1,once,TRBV2,TRBD2,CASSRSGSYNEQFF,TGTGCCAGCAGTCGTAGCGGGTCCTACAATGAGCAGTTCTTC
TRBJ1-5,NA,TRBV6-5,NA,CASSYSKGNQPQHF,TGTGCCAGCAGTTACTCGAAGGGGAATCAGCCCCAGCATTTT
TRBJ2-7,NA,TRBV30,NA,CAWSSPPSRARTYEQYF,TGTGCCTGGAGTTCACCCCCGAGCAGGGCCCGTACCTACGAGCAGTACTTC
TRBJ2-3,NA,TRBV10-3,NA,CATEALGGTDTQYF,TGTGCCACCGAAGCTTTGGGCGGCACAGATACGCAGTATTTT
TRBJ2-5,NA,TRBV7-9,NA,CASSLTIGTLGVETQYF,TGTGCCAGCAGCCTAACTATAGGGACCCTGGGGGTGGAGACCCAGTACTTC
TRBJ2-1,NA,TRBV29-1,NA,CSVGRRYNEQFF,TGCAGCGTTGGGAGACGCTACAATGAGCAGTTCTTC
TRBJ1-6,once,TRBV13,TRBD1,CASSLGPGQGINSPLHF,TGTGCCAGCAGCTTAGGCCCGGGACAGGGAATAAATTCACCCCTCCACTTT
TRBJ2-2,NA,TRBV20-1,NA,CSAVKDFRPNGELFF,TGCAGTGCTGTCAAGGACTTCCGCCCTAACGGGGAGCTGTTTTTT
TRBJ1-1,NA,TRBV4-1,NA,CASSQAAVDTEAFF,TGCGCCAGCAGCCAAGCGGCGGTAGACACTGAAGCTTTCTTT
TRBJ2-1,NA,TRBV15,NA,CATRKRVGVNEQFF,TGTGCCACCAGAAAGCGGGTTGGGGTCAATGAGCAGTTCTTC
TRBJ2-7,NA,TRBV4-1,TRBD2,CASSPGASGLYEQYF,TGCGCCAGCAGCCCGGGAGCTAGCGGGCTCTACGAGCAGTACTTC
TRBJ2-6,once,TRBV19,NA,CASTGGANVLTF,TGTGCCAGTACCGGGGGGGCCAACGTCCTGACTTTC
TRBJ2-1,NA,TRBV12-3/TRBV12-4,NA,CAIQDLAASYNEQFF,TGTGCCATCCAAGATCTAGCTGCCTCCTACAATGAGCAGTTCTTC
TRBJ2-3,NA,TRBV9,NA,CASSDANTQYF,TGTGCCAGCAGCGATGCCAATACGCAGTATTTT
TRBJ2-5,NA,TRBV7-9,TRBD1,CASSFDRGLLETQYF,TGTGCCAGCAGCTTCGACAGGGGCCTCTTGGAGACCCAGTACTTC
TRBJ2-1,NA,TRBV23-1,NA,CASRSPAPLEQFF,TGCGCCAGTCGGTCCCCGGCGCCCCTTGAGCAGTTCTTC
TRBJ2-1,once,TRBV27,NA,CASSLSGDEQFF,TGTGCCAGCAGTTTATCAGGGGATGAGCAGTTCTTC
TRBJ1-2,NA,TRBV20-1,NA,CSAPDSNYGYTF,TGCAGTGCTCCAGACAGTAACTATGGCTACACCTTC
TRBJ2-1,NA,TRBV7-9,NA,CASSLESNVYNEQFF,TGTGCCAGCAGCTTGGAATCGAACGTTTACAATGAGCAGTTCTTC
TRBJ2-5,once,TRBV2,NA,CARLGPSYQETQYF,TGTGCCAGGCTGGGACCGTCGTACCAAGAGACCCAGTACTTC
TRBJ2-1,NA,TRBV12-3/TRBV12-4,NA,CASSWRANEQFF,TGTGCCAGCAGTTGGCGGGCCAATGAGCAGTTCTTC
TRBJ2-1,NA,TRBV12-3/TRBV12-4,TRBD1,CASTLTLDRGHGNEQFF,TGTGCCAGCACCCTCACTTTAGACAGGGGGCATGGGAATGAGCAGTTCTTC
TRBJ2-1,NA,TRBV12-3/TRBV12-4,TRBD2,CASSTGNGLAGGQGNNEQFF,TGTGCCAGCAGCACAGGAAATGGACTAGCGGGGGGCCAAGGCAACAATGAGCAGTTCTTC
TRBJ1-2,NA,TRBV29-1,TRBD1,CSVPGQGEKVYGYTF,TGCAGCGTTCCGGGACAGGGAGAGAAGGTCTATGGCTACACCTTC
TRBJ1-2,once,TRBV20-1,NA,CSARGWQPPDYTF,TGCAGTGCTAGAGGTTGGCAGCCGCCTGACTACACCTTC
TRBJ2-7,NA,TRBV7-9,NA,CASSSTRGGGSAYEQYF,TGTGCCAGCAGCTCCACTCGGGGTGGGGGATCGGCCTACGAGCAGTACTTC
TRBJ1-1,NA,TRBV30,NA,CAWAQDSNTEAFF,TGTGCCTGGGCACAGGACAGTAACACTGAAGCTTTCTTT
TRBJ1-5,NA,TRBV14,NA,CASSQESNQPQHF,TGTGCCAGCAGCCAAGAATCTAATCAGCCCCAGCATTTT
TRBJ2-6,NA,TRBV7-3,NA,CASRVWRAGANVLTF,TGTGCCAGCAGGGTATGGAGAGCTGGGGCCAACGTCCTGACTTTC
TRBJ2-3,NA,TRBV7-9,TRBD2,CASSGELAGRTDTQYF,TGTGCCAGCAGCGGGGAACTAGCGGGTCGCACAGATACGCAGTATTTT